What follows are 8 T cell receptor beta chains derived from one specimen sequenced in a study of blood T cells in healthy people across ages. A sample-barcoded 5' primer and a J-beta primer mix were used in a second PCR of about 7 to 12 cycles. MiXCR was run by TCRdb on the 5' RACE reads, yielding one entry per CDR3 protein. The sample has about 1.5 million distinct CDR3 sequences; about 42% are singletons. Sequenced sample: blood. The receptors shown here come from a woman aged 18-29 years in good health.

The CDR3 spells CASSLLLAGTSTDTQYF. The DNA of the CDR3 is TGCGCCAGCAGCCTTCTACTAGCGGGGACTAGCACAGATACGCAGTATTTT. V and J are TRBV4-3 and TRBJ2-3; TRBD2 agrees at 10 bases. Trimming at V came to 4 bases and at J to 0 bases, leaving 7 bases not matched to a gene. This CDR3 region has 17 residues. Per the germline V gene, CDR1 is LGHNA and CDR2 is YSLEER.

The chain recombines TRBV2 with TRBJ1-5; a possible D gene is TRBD1 (5 bases). V lost 4 bases, J lost 0 bases, and 10 bases lay in between. The CDR3 is made up of 15 amino acids. Germline V lookup: CDR1 SNHLY, CDR2 FYNNEI. As DNA, the CDR3 is TGTGCCAGCAGTGGGGGGAGTTTTAGCAATCAGCCCCAGCATTTT. It specifies CASSGGSFSNQPQHF.

The J gene is TRBJ2-1, the V gene TRBV2; weak D call: TRBD1 (7 bases). Trimming took 8 bases from V and 8 from J, leaving 13 bases between them. Per the germline V gene, CDR1 is SNHLY and CDR2 is FYNNEI. CDR3 length equals 12 residues. CDR3 in DNA: TGTGCCAGCCTGGGCAGGGGGGATGAGCAGTTCTTC. It encodes CASLGRGDEQFF.

This clonotype was seen more than once but under ten times. The chain is built from TRBV20-1 and TRBJ1-2; 9 bases agree with TRBD1. This CDR3 spans 14 amino acids. Germline trimming cut 1 base from V and 4 bases from J; bases unmatched to any gene: 4. Per the germline V gene, CDR1 is DFQATT and CDR2 is SNEGSKA (reference sequence). CDR3 DNA sequence: TGCAGTGCTAGAGCCGGGACAGGGATCTATGGCTACACCTTC. It yields the protein CSARAGTGIYGYTF.

This clonotype has just a few counts. V usage is TRBV4-1 and J usage is TRBJ1-4, with D uncertain. The V gene lost 0 bases and the J gene lost 7 bases, with 12 bases spanning the gap. Germline CDR1 is MGHRA and CDR2 is YSYEKL. This CDR3 has 15 amino acids. This CDR3 is CASSQEGRRREKLFF. CDR3 bases: TGCGCCAGCAGCCAAGAAGGGAGACGGCGTGAAAAACTGTTTTTT.

The chain is built from TRBV3-1 and TRBJ2-5, with TRBD2 matching 7 bases. This CDR3 is built from 14 residues. V shed 5 bases, J shed 1 base, and the junction held 4 bases outside the gene matches. CDR1 and CDR2 from the germline V gene are LGHDT and YNNKEL (reference sequence). The CDR3 is CASSTWTSQETQYF. CDR3 coding DNA: TGTGCCAGCAGCACATGGACTAGCCAAGAGACCCAGTACTTC.

J is TRBJ2-1 and V is TRBV20-1; 7 nucleotides match TRBD1. This CDR3 region has 14 residues. Germline V lookup: CDR1 DFQATT, CDR2 SNEGSKA (reference sequence). The J segment lost 7 bases and the V segment lost 6 bases, leaving 12 bases of the junction unmatched. The CDR3 is CSALRDRVTNEQFF. CDR3 DNA sequence: TGCAGTGCCCTCCGCGACAGGGTTACGAATGAGCAGTTCTTC.

In this sample, this clonotype turned up many times. This rearrangement joins TRBV5-5 to TRBJ1-2; 9 bases map to TRBD1. CDR3 length: 13 amino acids. Germline V gene sequence: CDR1 SGHKS, CDR2 YYEKEE (reference sequence). The V gene end was trimmed by 0 bases and the J gene end by 8 bases; junction bases not matched to a gene: 2. The CDR3 nucleotides are TGTGCCAGCAGCTTGGGGACAGGGGAAGGCTACACCTTC. Its translation: CASSLGTGEGYTF.